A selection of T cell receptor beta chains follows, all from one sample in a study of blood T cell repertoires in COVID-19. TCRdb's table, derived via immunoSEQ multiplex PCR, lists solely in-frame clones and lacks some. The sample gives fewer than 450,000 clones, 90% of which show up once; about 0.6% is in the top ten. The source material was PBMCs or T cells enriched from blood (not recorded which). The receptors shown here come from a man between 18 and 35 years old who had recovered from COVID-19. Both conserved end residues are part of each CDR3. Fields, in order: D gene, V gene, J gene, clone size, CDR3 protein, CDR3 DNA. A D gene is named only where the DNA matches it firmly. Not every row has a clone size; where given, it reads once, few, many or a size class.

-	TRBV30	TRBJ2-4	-	CAWSADSLPKNIQYF	TGTGCCTGGAGCGCGGACAGCCTGCCAAAAAACATTCAGTACTTC
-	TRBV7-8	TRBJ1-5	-	CASSLERDLSNQPQHF	TGTGCCAGCAGCTTAGAGCGGGACCTCAGCAATCAGCCCCAGCATTTT
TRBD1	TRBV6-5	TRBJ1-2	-	CASSPGQPNYGYTF	TGTGCCAGCAGCCCGGGACAGCCTAACTATGGCTACACCTTC
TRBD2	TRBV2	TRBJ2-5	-	CASPGTSDKTLETQYF	TGTGCCAGCCCCGGGACTAGCGATAAAACCTTAGAGACCCAGTACTTC
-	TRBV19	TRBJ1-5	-	CASTPKGNQPQHF	TGTGCCAGTACCCCGAAGGGGAATCAGCCCCAGCATTTT
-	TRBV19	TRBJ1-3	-	CASSISQGLSGNTIYF	TGTGCCAGTAGTATTTCTCAGGGGCTCTCTGGAAACACCATATATTTT
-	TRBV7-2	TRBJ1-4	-	CASSLFFSRDEKLFF	TGTGCCAGCAGCTTATTTTTCTCGAGGGATGAAAAACTGTTTTTT
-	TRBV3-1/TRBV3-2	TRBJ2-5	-	CASSQDAGAPGETQYF	TGTGCCAGCAGCCAAGATGCGGGTGCGCCGGGGGAGACCCAGTACTTC
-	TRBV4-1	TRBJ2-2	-	CASSQSAQAGTGELFF	TGCGCCAGCAGCCAATCTGCCCAAGCAGGCACCGGGGAGCTGTTTTTT
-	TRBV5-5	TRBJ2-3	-	CASSLGLETDTQYF	TGTGCCAGCAGCTTGGGTCTGGAGACAGATACGCAGTATTTT
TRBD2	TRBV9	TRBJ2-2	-	CASSFTPSGRPGGELFF	TGTGCCAGCAGCTTTACACCTAGCGGGAGGCCGGGCGGGGAGCTGTTTTTT
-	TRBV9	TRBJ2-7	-	CASSVKGGQGYEQYF	TGTGCCAGCAGCGTGAAAGGGGGTCAGGGCTACGAGCAGTACTTC
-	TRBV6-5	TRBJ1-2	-	CASSSQLEGGYTF	TGTGCCAGCAGCTCCCAGTTGGAGGGAGGCTACACCTTC
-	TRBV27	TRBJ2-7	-	CASSLRRSFSYEQYF	TGTGCCAGCAGTTTGCGGAGGTCGTTCTCCTACGAGCAGTACTTC
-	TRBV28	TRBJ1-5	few	CASSWMGSNQPQHF	TGTGCCAGCAGTTGGATGGGCAGCAATCAGCCCCAGCATTTT
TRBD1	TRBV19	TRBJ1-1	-	CASGDSYEAFF	TGTGCCAGCGGGGACAGCTATGAAGCTTTCTTT
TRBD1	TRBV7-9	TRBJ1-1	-	CASSPWTGITEAFF	TGTGCCAGCAGTCCTTGGACAGGGATAACTGAAGCTTTCTTT
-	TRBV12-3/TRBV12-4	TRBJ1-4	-	CASRQERVEKLFF	TGTGCCAGCCGACAGGAGAGGGTTGAAAAACTGTTTTTT
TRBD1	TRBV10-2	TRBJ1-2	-	CASTGVTTGSYGYTF	TGCGCCAGCACCGGGGTTACGACAGGGTCGTATGGCTACACCTTC
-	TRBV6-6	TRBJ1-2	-	CASSYDRLNYGYTF	TGTGCCAGCAGTTACGACAGGTTGAACTATGGCTACACCTTC
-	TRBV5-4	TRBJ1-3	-	CASSLAGYASGNTIYF	TGTGCCAGCAGCTTGGCGGGTTATGCCTCTGGAAACACCATATATTTT
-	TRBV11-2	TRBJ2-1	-	CASSLADEQFF	TGTGCCAGCAGCTTAGCTGATGAGCAGTTCTTC
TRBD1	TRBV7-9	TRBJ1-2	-	CASSRMGTDPYGYTF	TGTGCCAGCAGCCGGATGGGGACAGATCCCTATGGCTACACCTTC
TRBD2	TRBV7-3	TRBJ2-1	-	CASSLSGGAYNEQFF	TGTGCCAGCAGCTTAAGCGGGGGGGCCTACAATGAGCAGTTCTTC
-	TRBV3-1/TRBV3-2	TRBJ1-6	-	CASSQDKGVSPLHF	TGTGCCAGCAGCCAAGACAAGGGGGTATCACCCCTCCACTTT
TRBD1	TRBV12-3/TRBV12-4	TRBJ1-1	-	CASRTGGNTEAFF	TGTGCCAGCAGGACAGGGGGGAACACTGAAGCTTTCTTT
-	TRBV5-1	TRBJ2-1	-	CASSLGGGEGNEQFF	TGCGCCAGCAGCTTGGGGGGGGGCGAGGGCAATGAGCAGTTCTTC
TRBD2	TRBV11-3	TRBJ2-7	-	CASSFSSGSSYEQYF	TGTGCCAGCAGCTTCTCTAGCGGGAGCTCCTACGAGCAGTACTTC
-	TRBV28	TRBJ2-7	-	CASSYRFYEQYF	TGTGCCAGCAGTTATCGGTTCTACGAGCAGTACTTC
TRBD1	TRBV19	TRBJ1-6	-	CASKPGQGGSPLHF	TGTGCCAGTAAGCCGGGACAGGGGGGTTCACCCCTCCACTTT
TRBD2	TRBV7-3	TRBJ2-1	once	CASSNGLAGDTEQFF	TGTGCCAGCAGCAACGGACTAGCGGGAGATACTGAGCAGTTCTTC
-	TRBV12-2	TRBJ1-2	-	CASRFPRRGQAYGYTF	TGTGCAAGTCGCTTTCCTCGACGTGGGCAGGCCTATGGCTACACCTTC
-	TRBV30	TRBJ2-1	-	CAWSVGHSSYNEQFF	TGTGCCTGGAGCGTGGGACATAGCTCCTACAATGAGCAGTTCTTC
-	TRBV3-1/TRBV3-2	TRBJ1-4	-	CASSQEFTTNEKLFF	TGTGCCAGCAGCCAAGAATTCACAACTAATGAAAAACTGTTTTTT
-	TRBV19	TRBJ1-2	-	CASTIPTDGSYGYTF	TGTGCCAGTACGATCCCGACAGACGGTAGCTATGGCTACACCTTC
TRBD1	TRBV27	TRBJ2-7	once	CASRLQGVAYEQYF	TGTGCCAGCAGGTTACAGGGGGTTGCCTACGAGCAGTACTTC
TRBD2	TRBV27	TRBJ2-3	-	CASSWTSGRVTQYF	TGTGCCAGCAGTTGGACTAGCGGGAGGGTTACGCAGTATTTT
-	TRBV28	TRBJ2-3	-	CASQGLVPDTQYF	TGTGCCAGCCAGGGGCTAGTGCCAGATACGCAGTATTTT
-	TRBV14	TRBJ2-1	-	CASSRGRDGGLYNEQFF	TGTGCCAGCAGCCGAGGCCGGGACGGGGGATTGTACAATGAGCAGTTCTTC
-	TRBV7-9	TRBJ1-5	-	CASSLAYGNQPQHF	TGTGCCAGCAGCTTAGCATACGGGAATCAGCCCCAGCATTTT
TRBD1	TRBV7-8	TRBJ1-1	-	CASSSETGGQTEAFF	TGTGCCAGCAGCTCAGAGACAGGGGGCCAGACTGAAGCTTTCTTT
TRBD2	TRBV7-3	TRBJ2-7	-	CASSAVGLAGGGEQYF	TGTGCCAGCAGCGCAGTGGGACTAGCGGGAGGGGGCGAGCAGTACTTC
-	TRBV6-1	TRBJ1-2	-	CASSEDMGYTF	TGTGCCAGCAGTGAAGATATGGGCTACACCTTC
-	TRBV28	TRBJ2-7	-	CASSAPQTSYEQYF	TGTGCCAGCAGTGCTCCTCAGACTAGTTACGAGCAGTACTTC
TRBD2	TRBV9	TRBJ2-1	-	CASLQAPGLAGGGSYNEQFF	TGTGCCAGCCTTCAGGCCCCGGGACTAGCGGGAGGGGGCTCCTACAATGAGCAGTTCTTC
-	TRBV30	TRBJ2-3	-	CAWTELDTDTQYF	TGTGCCTGGACGGAGTTAGACACAGATACGCAGTATTTT
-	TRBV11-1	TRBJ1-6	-	CASSSPGPLHF	TGTGCCAGCAGCTCACCGGGACCCCTCCACTTT
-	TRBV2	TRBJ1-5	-	CASSVGQPQHF	TGTGCCAGCAGTGTCGGTCAGCCCCAGCATTTT
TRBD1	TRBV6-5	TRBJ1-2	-	CASRTSGTGSGYTF	TGTGCCAGCAGAACTAGCGGGACAGGGAGCGGCTACACCTTC
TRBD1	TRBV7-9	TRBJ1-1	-	CASSLVDRGKAFF	TGTGCCAGCAGCTTAGTAGACAGGGGGAAGGCTTTCTTT
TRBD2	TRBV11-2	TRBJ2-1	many	CASSFGTSGGDEQFF	TGTGCCAGCAGCTTCGGGACTAGCGGGGGCGATGAGCAGTTCTTC
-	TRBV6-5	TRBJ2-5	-	CASRRRGETQYF	TGTGCCAGCCGGAGGCGGGGAGAGACCCAGTACTTC
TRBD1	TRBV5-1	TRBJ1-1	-	CASSLTRAGGTEAFF	TGCGCCAGCAGCTTGACTAGGGCAGGGGGCACTGAAGCTTTCTTT
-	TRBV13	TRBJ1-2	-	CASSPRGNYGYTF	TGTGCCAGCAGCCCTCGGGGAAACTATGGCTACACCTTC
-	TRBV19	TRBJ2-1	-	CASSIMTSISLNEQFF	TGTGCCAGTAGTATAATGACTAGTATTTCCCTCAATGAGCAGTTCTTC
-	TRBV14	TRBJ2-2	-	CASRPLNTGELFF	TGTGCCAGCAGACCCCTAAACACCGGGGAGCTGTTTTTT
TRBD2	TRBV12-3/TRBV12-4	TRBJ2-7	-	CASSLTGGYEQYF	TGTGCCAGCAGTTTGACGGGAGGATACGAGCAGTACTTC